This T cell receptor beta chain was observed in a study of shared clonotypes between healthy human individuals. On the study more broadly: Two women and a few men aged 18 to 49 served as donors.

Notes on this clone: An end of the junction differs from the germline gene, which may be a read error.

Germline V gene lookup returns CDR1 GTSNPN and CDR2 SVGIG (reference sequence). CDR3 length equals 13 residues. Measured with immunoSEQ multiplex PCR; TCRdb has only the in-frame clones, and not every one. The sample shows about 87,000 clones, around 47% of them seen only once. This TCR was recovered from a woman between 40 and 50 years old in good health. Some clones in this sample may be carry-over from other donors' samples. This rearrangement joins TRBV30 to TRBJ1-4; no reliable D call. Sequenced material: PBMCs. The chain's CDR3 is CAWSGGDNEELFF. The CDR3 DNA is TGTGCCTGGAGTGGGGGTGACAATGAAGAACTGTTTTTT.